This TCR beta chain is from a study of Graves' ophthalmopathy and Graves' hyperthyroidism. Study summary: Specimen type is peripheral blood, obtained at initial diagnosis before any treatment. Points from the study as a whole: The model's ophthalmopathy progression predictions had approximately 69% sensitivity and over 72% specificity.

CDR1 is MNHEY, CDR2 SMNVEV, per germline (reference sequence). The CDR3 is made up of 11 amino acids. The ends were cut back, 7 bases at V and 2 bases at J, with 5 bases in the middle. A word on this clonotype: Its antigen remains unidentified.

Beta-chain TCR CDR3 regions were amplified from RNA transcripts. HTBI primers were used in a first-round RT-PCR, which preceded a second-round multiplex PCR. From the multiplex PCR reads, TCRdb called clonotypes with MiXCR, one entry per CDR3 protein. Here the sample spans about 740,000 distinct CDR3 sequences, 35% to 50% being singletons. Uncontrolled infections, other autoimmune diseases, pregnancy or lactation barred patients from enrollment. An approximately 9.8 ml volume of fresh peripheral blood provided the PBMCs. Sequencing was carried out using peripheral blood. The chain couples TRBV27 to TRBJ1-2, with D unresolved. The TCR was taken from an adult man with Graves' ophthalmopathy. The CDR3 DNA is TGTGCCAGCAAACCCAACTATGGCTACACCTTC. Its protein is CASKPNYGYTF.